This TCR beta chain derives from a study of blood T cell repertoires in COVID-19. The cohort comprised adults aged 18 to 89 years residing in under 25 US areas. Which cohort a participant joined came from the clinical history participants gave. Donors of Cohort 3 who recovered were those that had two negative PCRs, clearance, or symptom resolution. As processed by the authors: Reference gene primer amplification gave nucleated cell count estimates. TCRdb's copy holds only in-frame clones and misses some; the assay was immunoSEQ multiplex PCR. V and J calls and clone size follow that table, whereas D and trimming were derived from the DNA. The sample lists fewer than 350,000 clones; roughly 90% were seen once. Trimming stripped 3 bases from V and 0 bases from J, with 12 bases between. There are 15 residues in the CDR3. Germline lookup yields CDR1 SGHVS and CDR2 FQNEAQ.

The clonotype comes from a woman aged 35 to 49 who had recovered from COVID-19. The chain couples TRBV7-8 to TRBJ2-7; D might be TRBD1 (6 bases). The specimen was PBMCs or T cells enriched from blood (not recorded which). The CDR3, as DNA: TGTGCCAGCAGCTTTCGGGACACCTACTCCTACGAGCAGTACTTC. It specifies CASSFRDTYSYEQYF.